The source of this T cell receptor (beta chain) is a study of CD8+ T cells in alopecia areata. This CDR3 is 16 amino acids long. Germline CDR1 SNHLY, CDR2 FYNNEI. With V trimmed by 9 bases and J by 1 base, 6 bases remained unmatched. It was cDNA, reverse transcribed from extracted RNA, that served as the sequencing template. Using immunoSEQ multiplex PCR, the repertoire was profiled, and TCRdb retains in-frame clones only, with some absent. The table includes some 170,000 clones, about 61% detected once. The treatment here: oral pan-JAK inhibitor, 5-10 mg twice daily. Here the sequenced sample was CD4+ T cells sorted from blood, taken at approximately week 55, from a patient treated with tofacitinib. The chain employs TRBV2 and TRBJ2-5; 15 bases map to TRBD2. The clonotype comes from a human donor with alopecia areata. The CDR3 region is CASGLAGGYLQETQYF. For the CDR3, the DNA is TGTGCCAGTGGACTAGCGGGGGGGTACCTCCAAGAGACCCAGTACTTC.